A selection of T cell receptor beta chains follows, all from one sample in a study of PD-1 blockade in mismatch repair-deficient tumors. Libraries were prepared by immunoSEQ multiplex PCR; TCRdb keeps only in-frame clonotypes and omits some of them. There are roughly 16,000 clones in the sample; more than 65% occur only once, and 3% to 4% lies in the top ten. Sequencing used PBMCs, obtained 4 weeks after starting pembrolizumab. The receptors were gathered from an adult with mismatch repair-deficient cancer. Each CDR3 is given with its conserved first and last residue. D genes are given only for firm matches. The size entry is marked missing in some rows and otherwise reads once, few, many or a size class.

-,TRBV28,TRBJ2-1,-,CASKANEQFF,TGTGCCAGCAAAGCCAATGAGCAGTTCTTC
-,TRBV27,TRBJ1-4,TRBD1,CASSPLTGGVEKLFF,TGTGCCAGCAGTCCGTTGACAGGGGGCGTTGAAAAACTGTTTTTT
-,TRBV5-4,TRBJ1-2,TRBD1,CASSFGRTGDEIGYTF,TGTGCCAGCAGCTTTGGAAGGACAGGGGACGAGATTGGCTACACCTTC
-,TRBV10-3,TRBJ2-3,TRBD2,CATLAGGPTDTQYF,TGTGCCACCTTAGCGGGAGGGCCCACAGATACGCAGTATTTT
-,TRBV5-1,TRBJ1-1,TRBD1,CASSLTGVEDTEAFF,TGCGCCAGCAGCTTGACAGGGGTGGAAGACACTGAAGCTTTCTTT
-,TRBV7-2,TRBJ2-4,-,CASSLGVGVAKNIQYF,TGTGCCAGCAGCTTAGGGGTAGGGGTTGCCAAAAACATTCAGTACTTC
-,TRBV30,TRBJ2-1,TRBD2,CAWGGFGLAGGLNEQFF,TGTGCCTGGGGGGGATTCGGACTAGCGGGAGGGCTCAATGAGCAGTTCTTC
-,TRBV28,TRBJ1-3,-,CASSARPYTGSSGNTIYF,TGTGCCAGCAGTGCAAGGCCTTACACAGGGTCCTCTGGAAACACCATATATTTT
-,TRBV19,TRBJ1-1,TRBD1,CASSSWDRGQGNTEAFF,TGTGCCAGTAGTTCCTGGGACAGGGGGCAGGGTAACACTGAAGCTTTCTTT
-,TRBV7-3,TRBJ2-7,TRBD1,CASSATGGSYEQYF,TGTGCCAGCAGCGCGACAGGGGGCTCCTACGAGCAGTACTTC
-,TRBV5-1,TRBJ1-1,-,CASSLSNTEAFF,TGCGCCAGCAGCTTGTCTAACACTGAAGCTTTCTTT
-,TRBV7-8,TRBJ2-1,-,CASSLGNRPLYNEQFF,TGTGCCAGCAGCTTAGGAAACAGGCCCCTCTACAATGAGCAGTTCTTC
-,TRBV15,TRBJ1-2,TRBD1,CATSSPRKTGENGYTF,TGTGCCACCAGCAGTCCACGAAAAACAGGGGAAAATGGCTACACCTTC
-,TRBV18,TRBJ1-1,-,CASSPLGHTEAFF,TGTGCCAGCTCACCTTTGGGGCACACTGAAGCTTTCTTT
-,TRBV7-9,TRBJ2-1,-,CASSLGLSSYNEQFF,TGTGCCAGCAGTCTGGGACTTAGCTCCTACAATGAGCAGTTCTTC
once,TRBV30,TRBJ2-5,TRBD1,CAWSPGQGASETQYF,TGTGCCTGGAGTCCGGGACAGGGGGCAAGCGAGACCCAGTACTTC
once,TRBV27,TRBJ2-7,TRBD1,CASSSRDRSVWYEQYF,TGTGCCAGCAGTTCAAGGGACAGGAGTGTTTGGTACGAGCAGTACTTC
-,TRBV5-6,TRBJ2-5,-,CASSLGGLDGTQYF,TGTGCCAGCAGCTTGGGCGGGCTGGACGGGACCCAGTACTTC
-,TRBV6-5,TRBJ2-5,TRBD2,CASSPPSGQETQYF,TGTGCCAGCAGCCCCCCTAGCGGCCAAGAGACCCAGTACTTC
-,TRBV28,TRBJ1-5,-,CASSRVPGLLHQPQHF,TGTGCCAGCAGCCGAGTACCGGGACTTCTCCATCAGCCCCAGCATTTT
-,TRBV9,TRBJ2-3,TRBD2,CASSLSIRTGTTSTDTQYF,TGTGCCAGCAGCCTCTCAATTCGAACCGGGACTACGAGCACAGATACGCAGTATTTT
-,TRBV5-1,TRBJ2-7,-,CASSLVAYPSYEQYF,TGCGCCAGCAGCCTCGTAGCCTATCCCTCCTACGAGCAGTACTTC
-,TRBV6-1,TRBJ2-1,-,CATHRDSREQFF,TGTGCCACACACCGGGACTCTCGGGAGCAGTTCTTC